This TCR beta chain is drawn from a study of blood T cell repertoires in COVID-19. Original handling: Amplification with reference gene primers provided the estimates of nucleated cell counts. Sequencing was performed with immunoSEQ multiplex PCR; in TCRdb, only in-frame clones are kept and a portion is missing. V, J and clone size are taken as reported in that table, and D and trimming were inferred from the DNA itself. The sample has 200,000 to 250,000 clones; 90% are singletons. Trimming pared 4 bases from V and 1 base from J, leaving 8 bases between. CDR3 length: 14 amino acids. CDR1 and CDR2 from the germline V gene are LGHNA and YNFKEQ.

This TCR came from a man aged 25-45 years who had been exposed to COVID-19. Material for sequencing was PBMCs or T cells enriched from blood (not recorded which). V gene TRBV4-2 combines with J gene TRBJ1-5, with D possibly being TRBD1 (6 bases). Written as DNA, the CDR3 is TGTGCCAGCAGCCCCGACAGGAGCAATCAGCCCCAGCATTTT. It is translated as CASSPDRSNQPQHF.